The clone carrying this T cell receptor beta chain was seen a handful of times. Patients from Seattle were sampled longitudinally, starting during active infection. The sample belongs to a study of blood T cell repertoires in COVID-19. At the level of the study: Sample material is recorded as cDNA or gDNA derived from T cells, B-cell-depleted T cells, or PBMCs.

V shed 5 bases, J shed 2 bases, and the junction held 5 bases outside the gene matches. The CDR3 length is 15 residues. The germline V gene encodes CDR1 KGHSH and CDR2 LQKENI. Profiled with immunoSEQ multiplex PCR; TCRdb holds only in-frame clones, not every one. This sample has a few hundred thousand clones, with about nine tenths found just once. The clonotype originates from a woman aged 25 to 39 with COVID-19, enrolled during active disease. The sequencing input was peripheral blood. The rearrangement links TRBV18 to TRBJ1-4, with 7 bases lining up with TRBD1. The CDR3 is CASSRDRDTNEKLFF. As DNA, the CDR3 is TGTGCCAGCTCAAGAGACAGGGATACTAATGAAAAACTGTTTTTT.